A single sample is the source of the 23 T cell receptor beta chains below, sequenced in a study of OX40 agonist ivuxolimab in advanced cancers. TCRdb keeps only in-frame clones here, not all; method: immunoSEQ multiplex PCR. The data contain more than 30,000 clones, about 88% of them seen just once; the ten biggest clones take up about 2.4%. Sequences were derived from CD4+ or CD8+ T cells sorted from blood, sampled in a trial of the OX40 agonist ivuxolimab. These receptors originate from an adult with an advanced solid tumor such as melanoma, head and neck, liver or kidney cancer.

The chain recombines TRBV4-2 with TRBJ2-1; 9 nucleotides agree with TRBD2. The junction had 5 bases not matched to a gene; V was cut back by 5 bases and J by 3 bases. There are 15 residues in the CDR3. Per the germline V gene, CDR1 is LGHNA and CDR2 is YNFKEQ. The CDR3 here is CASSSRGGLYNEQFF. The DNA for the CDR3 is TGTGCCAGCAGCTCGCGGGGGGGCCTCTACAATGAGCAGTTCTTC.

This clone has more than one count but fewer than ten. V usage is TRBV5-1 and J usage is TRBJ2-5; no definite D call. The CDR3 runs to 13 residues. Per the germline V gene, CDR1 is SGHRS and CDR2 is YFSETQ. Trimming took off 0 bases at V and 1 base at J, with 4 bases between the two ends. For the CDR3, the DNA is TGCGCCAGCAGCTTGGACCCCCAAGAGACCCAGTACTTC. Its protein product is CASSLDPQETQYF.

The chain couples TRBV9 to TRBJ1-6; 8 bases line up with TRBD1. With 2 bases clipped from V and 7 bases from J, the junction kept 8 bases outside the gene matches. CDR3 size: 16 residues. Germline assignment: CDR1 SGDLS and CDR2 YYNGEE. The CDR3 DNA follows: TGTGCCAGCAGCGTGGGGGTCGGACAGGGAAATTCACCCCTCCACTTT. Its protein is CASSVGVGQGNSPLHF.

The chain combines TRBV2 with TRBJ1-1; TRBD1 is a possible D gene (6 bases). CDR3 size: 14 residues. The germline gives CDR1 SNHLY, CDR2 FYNNEI. Trimming removed 0 bases from V and 5 bases from J, with 10 bases in between. The CDR3 DNA is TGTGCCAGCAGTGAAGCGGAGGGGGGGACTGAAGCTTTCTTT. Translating gives CASSEAEGGTEAFF. Complete variable domain (other parts from reference TRBV2 and TRBJ1-1): EPEVTQTPSHQVTQMGQEVILRCVPISNHLYFYWYRQILGQKVEFLVSFYNNEISEKSEIFDDQFSVERPDGSNFTLKIRSTKLEDSAMYFCASSEAEGGTEAFFGQGTRLTVV.

The chain links TRBV15 to TRBJ2-7; a weak D match, TRBD1 (5 bases). V was clipped by 0 bases and J by 2 bases, with 8 bases between them. CDR1 LNHNV and CDR2 YYDKDF come from the germline V gene (reference sequence). This CDR3 is 14 amino acids long. The CDR3 loop reads CATSRDREAYEQYF. The CDR3 nucleotides read TGTGCCACCAGCAGAGACAGGGAAGCCTACGAGCAGTACTTC.

The chain carries TRBV9 and TRBJ2-7; D assignment may be TRBD1 or TRBD2 (5 bases each). The V gene lost 3 bases and the J gene lost 2 bases, with 15 bases spanning the gap. Germline CDR1 is SGDLS and CDR2 is YYNGEE. This CDR3 has 15 residues. This CDR3 reads CASSAQEGQAYEQYF. The CDR3 coding sequence is TGTGCCAGCAGCGCTCAAGAGGGGCAGGCCTACGAGCAGTACTTC.

This clone showed up just a few times. The V and J genes are TRBV2 and TRBJ2-5, with 7 positions matching TRBD2. The CDR3 runs 16 residues. Unmatched junction bases numbered 10, after V lost 3 bases and J lost 3 bases. CDR1 is SNHLY and CDR2 is FYNNEI in the germline V gene. Written as DNA, the CDR3 is TGTGCCAGCAGTGAGGGGCTAGCGGCGGGAGAAGAGACCCAGTACTTC. As protein: CASSEGLAAGEETQYF.

The chain employs TRBV6-6 and TRBJ1-3; D gene unclear. V lost 7 bases, J lost 1 base, and 8 bases lay in between. The CDR3 runs 13 residues. CDR1 is MNHNY, CDR2 SVGAGI, per germline (reference sequence). CDR3 DNA: TGTGCCAGCACCAGAGGATCTGGAAACACCATATATTTT. Protein product: CASTRGSGNTIYF.

This clone was recorded a few times. This chain uses TRBV11-1 with TRBJ2-7, with 10 bases lining up with TRBD2. From germline, CDR1 is SGHAT and CDR2 FQDESV (reference sequence). This CDR3 has 15 amino acids. The V and J ends lost 3 bases and 2 bases, in that order; junction bases with no gene match: 4. The DNA of the CDR3 is TGTGCCAGCAGCTTGAATAGCGGGGGGACCTACGAGCAGTACTTC. Translation: CASSLNSGGTYEQYF.

The V and J genes are TRBV2 and TRBJ2-3; D remains ambiguous. The CDR3 runs to 16 residues. CDR1 and CDR2 from the germline V gene are SNHLY and FYNNEI. V was trimmed by 6 bases and J by 0 bases, leaving 16 bases between them. The DNA of the CDR3 is TGTGCCAGCAGAGTTGTAGCCCTTACTAGCACAGATACGCAGTATTTT. Its protein is CASRVVALTSTDTQYF.

The chain employs TRBV11-2 and TRBJ2-2; D ambiguous. Trimming cost V 1 base and J 4 bases, with 10 bases left between them. The germline V gene encodes CDR1 SGHAT and CDR2 FQNNGV. This CDR3 comprises 15 residues. The CDR3 reads CASSLAASATGELFF. CDR3 DNA sequence: TGTGCCAGCAGCTTAGCTGCAAGTGCCACCGGGGAGCTGTTTTTT. Complete variable domain (other parts from reference TRBV11-2 and TRBJ2-2): EAGVAQSPRYKIIEKRQSVAFWCNPISGHATLYWYQQILGQGPKLLIQFQNNGVVDDSQLPKDRFSAERLKGVDSTLKIQPAKLEDSAVYLCASSLAASATGELFFGEGSRLTVL.

The chain couples TRBV11-2 to TRBJ2-5; a possible D gene is TRBD1 (6 bases). Looked up from germline, CDR1 is SGHAT and CDR2 is FQNNGV. The CDR3 loop spans 14 amino acids. Trimming cost V 1 base and J 3 bases, with 9 bases left between them. CDR3 bases: TGTGCCAGCAGCTTAGCTCGGACAGAAGAGACCCAGTACTTC. Encoded protein: CASSLARTEETQYF.

The chain recombines TRBV4-2 with TRBJ1-1, with D possibly matching TRBD1 (5 bases). This CDR3 is 14 amino acids long. V dropped 0 bases and J dropped 7 bases, with 12 bases sitting between them. Germline V gene data show CDR1 as LGHNA and CDR2 as YNFKEQ. CDR3 coding DNA: TGTGCCAGCAGCCAAGACGAAGGGGACGGTGAAGCTTTCTTT. This codes for CASSQDEGDGEAFF.

The chain joins TRBV2 to TRBJ1-3, with D uncertain. The CDR3 covers 16 residues. CDR1 SNHLY and CDR2 FYNNEI come from the germline V gene. V lost 3 bases and J 0 bases, leaving 12 bases between the germline ends. The CDR3 protein is CASSEVLRISGNTIYF. The CDR3 DNA reads TGTGCCAGCAGTGAGGTTCTCCGGATCTCTGGAAACACCATATATTTT. Complete variable domain (other parts from reference TRBV2 and TRBJ1-3): EPEVTQTPSHQVTQMGQEVILRCVPISNHLYFYWYRQILGQKVEFLVSFYNNEISEKSEIFDDQFSVERPDGSNFTLKIRSTKLEDSAMYFCASSEVLRISGNTIYFGEGSWLTVV.

V gene TRBV5-4 combines with J gene TRBJ1-1; D gene unclear. V lost 4 bases and J lost 7, with 2 bases in between. This CDR3 spans 9 amino acids. Germline assignment: CDR1 SGHNT and CDR2 YYREEE (reference sequence). The CDR3 sequence is CASSLEAFF. CDR3 DNA sequence: TGTGCCAGCAGCCTTGAAGCTTTCTTT.

A single count supports this clone. CDR3 residues: CATGGGGGQETQYF. CDR3 bases: TGTGCCACAGGAGGGGGGGGCGGGCAAGAGACCCAGTACTTC. V gene TRBV5-6 combines with J gene TRBJ2-5; a weak D match, TRBD2 (7 bases). V gave up 9 bases and J gave up 2 bases, with 17 bases separating them. The CDR3 consists of 14 residues. Per germline, CDR1 SGHDT and CDR2 YYEEEE.

The DNA of the CDR3 is TGTGCCAGCAGTTCATGGGGACTCGGCACAGATACGCAGTATTTT. This sequence encodes CASSSWGLGTDTQYF. The chain links TRBV27 to TRBJ2-3; tentative D call: TRBD2 (6 bases). V was pared by 4 bases and J by 1 base, with 12 bases between. Germline CDR1 and CDR2: MNHEY and SMNVEV (reference sequence). The CDR3 sequence is 15 residues long.

This sequence joins TRBV30 and TRBJ1-2; D not resolved. This CDR3 contains 13 residues. V was shortened by 0 bases and J by 2 bases, with 7 bases between the two germline ends. Germline values: CDR1 GTSNPN, CDR2 SVGIG (reference sequence). This CDR3 reads CAWSVSKNYGYTF. The CDR3 bases are TGTGCCTGGAGTGTAAGCAAAAACTATGGCTACACCTTC.

This clone occurred once. The V and J genes are TRBV7-2 and TRBJ2-2; 8 nucleotides line up with TRBD1. Germline-derived CDR1 and CDR2 are SGHTA and FQGNSA. Trimming cost V 1 base and J 2 bases; bases outside gene matches: 12. The CDR3 sequence is 19 residues long. CDR3 nucleotides: TGTGCCAGCAGCTTAGTTTGGGGACGGGGACAGGCCAACACCGGGGAGCTGTTTTTT. It yields the protein CASSLVWGRGQANTGELFF. Using reference TRBV7-2 and TRBJ2-2 for the parts outside the CDR3, the full variable domain is GAGVSQSPSNKVTEKGKDVELRCDPISGHTALYWYRQSLGQGLEFLIYFQGNSAPDKSGLPSDRFSAERTGGSVSTLTIQRTQQEDSAVYLCASSLVWGRGQANTGELFFGEGSRLTVL.

This chain joins TRBV19 and TRBJ2-1, with TRBD2 identical over 16 bases. This CDR3 has 21 amino acids. Germline V lookup: CDR1 LNHDA, CDR2 SQIVND (reference sequence). The J segment lost 0 bases and the V segment lost 3 bases, leaving 11 bases of the junction unmatched. The CDR3 loop reads CASSISGTSGGVISSYNEQFF. The DNA of the CDR3 is TGTGCCAGTAGTATCTCCGGGACTAGCGGGGGGGTTATTAGCTCCTACAATGAGCAGTTCTTC.

The genes are TRBV7-2 and TRBJ1-5; D unclear. Trimming shortened V by 4 bases and J by 4 bases, and 11 bases separated the two germline ends. The CDR3 consists of 14 residues. CDR1 and CDR2 from the germline V gene are SGHTA and FQGNSA. The CDR3 coding sequence is TGTGCCAGCAGCTCACCCGACCTGAATCAGCCCCAGCATTTT. This gives the protein CASSSPDLNQPQHF.

The genes are TRBV19 and TRBJ2-5; D may match TRBD1 or TRBD2 (5 bases each). Germline V gene sequence: CDR1 LNHDA, CDR2 SQIVND (reference sequence). V was pared by 8 bases and J by 6 bases, with 19 bases between. This CDR3 has 14 residues. CDR3 coding DNA: TGTGCCAGTGGATCCGGGGCCCGAGAGAAGACCCAGTACTTC. Protein product: CASGSGAREKTQYF.

The V gene is TRBV9, the J gene TRBJ2-5; perhaps TRBD2 as D (6 bases). The CDR3 consists of 15 residues. V lost 0 bases, J lost 0 bases, and 9 bases lay in between. Germline CDR1 SGDLS, CDR2 YYNGEE. CDR3 amino acids: CASSVGASDQETQYF. Written as DNA, the CDR3 is TGTGCCAGCAGCGTAGGGGCTAGCGACCAAGAGACCCAGTACTTC.